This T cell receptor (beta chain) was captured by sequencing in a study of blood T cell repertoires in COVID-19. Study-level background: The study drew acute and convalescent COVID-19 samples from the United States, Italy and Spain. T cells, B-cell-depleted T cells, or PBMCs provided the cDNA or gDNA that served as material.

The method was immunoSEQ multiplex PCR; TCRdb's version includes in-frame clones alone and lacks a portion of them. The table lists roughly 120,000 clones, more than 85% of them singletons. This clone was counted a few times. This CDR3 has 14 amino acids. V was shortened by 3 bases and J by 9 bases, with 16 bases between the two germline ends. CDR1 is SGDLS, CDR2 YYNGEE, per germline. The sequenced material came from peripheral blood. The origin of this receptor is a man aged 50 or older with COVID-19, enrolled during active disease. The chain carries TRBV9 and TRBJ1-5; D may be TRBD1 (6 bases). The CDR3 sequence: CASSAIDRFGPQHF. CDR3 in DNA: TGTGCCAGCAGCGCCATCGACAGGTTCGGGCCCCAGCATTTT.